This TCR beta chain was sequenced in a study of T cell repertoires and HLA-DP antigens. The repertoire was sequenced with immunoSEQ multiplex PCR; TCRdb's copy has only in-frame clones and lacks some. Of about 110,000 clones in the sample, more than 85% were seen once. The CDR3 has 19 residues. In germline, CDR1 is SGHRS, CDR2 YFSETQ. Deletions cut 4 bases from V and 2 bases from J, with 22 bases between. Average purity of the negatively selected CD4+ T cells was 97.7%. A word on this clone: Its antigen is undetermined.

This chain connects TRBV5-1 to TRBJ2-6, with D possibly matching TRBD1 (6 bases). The source is a woman between 18 and 30 years old in good health and CMV-seronegative. Sequencing input: CD4+ T cells from PBMCs. The CDR3 loop reads CASSRTVMVDLPGANVLTF. For the CDR3, the DNA is TGCGCCAGCAGCAGGACAGTAATGGTCGATCTCCCTGGGGCCAACGTCCTGACTTTC.